The sequence of this TCR beta chain was determined in a study of T cells after yellow fever vaccination. Broader study findings: A large majority of primary-vaccination clones showed up again after the booster (around 96% CD4, 88% CD8). Though it reached lower strength, the secondary response hit its peak faster, day 5 versus 15.

Deletions cut 5 bases from V and 4 bases from J, with 15 bases between. The length of the CDR3 is 14 residues. CDR1 and CDR2 (germline): SGHTA, FQGNSA. In TCRdb, the 5' RACE reads were re-called with MiXCR into one record per CDR3 protein. The table has about 140,000 distinct CDR3 sequences, around 6.3% seen once. This clonotype was counted a few times. Antigen unknown. Sequencing used CD4+ T cells sorted from PBMCs, obtained 10 days after the yellow fever booster vaccination. The TCR was taken from a man aged 30 to 39 who received the YFV17D yellow fever vaccine. The rearrangement joins TRBV7-2 to TRBJ2-7; D might be TRBD2 (5 bases). The CDR3 sequence: CASSPGVSGYEQYF. The CDR3 nucleotides read TGTGCCAGCAGCCCCGGGGTCTCTGGTTACGAGCAGTACTTC.